This T cell receptor (beta chain) was identified in a study of early T cells in non-severe SARS-CoV-2 infection. General study findings and limits: Matches to VDJdb favored anti-spike CD8 responses and missed private and CD4 specificities.

Remarks on this clonotype: What it recognizes is unknown.

Individually, cDNA molecules had unique molecular identifiers attached to them. TCRdb reanalysed the 5' RACE reads using MiXCR and keeps one entry per CDR3 protein. This table has roughly 58,000 distinct CDR3 sequences, roughly 6.5% appearing once. CDR3 length equals 14 residues. Germline CDR1 is SGHTA and CDR2 is FQGNSA. V was clipped by 2 bases and J by 0 bases, with 7 bases between them. The origin of this receptor is an adult who was a healthcare worker with PCR-confirmed SARS-CoV-2 infection or an uninfected control (not recorded which). The material sequenced was whole blood. This chain links TRBV7-2 with TRBJ1-1; D is undetermined. For the CDR3, the DNA is TGTGCCAGCAGCTTACAACACTTGAACACTGAAGCTTTCTTT. Translated: CASSLQHLNTEAFF.